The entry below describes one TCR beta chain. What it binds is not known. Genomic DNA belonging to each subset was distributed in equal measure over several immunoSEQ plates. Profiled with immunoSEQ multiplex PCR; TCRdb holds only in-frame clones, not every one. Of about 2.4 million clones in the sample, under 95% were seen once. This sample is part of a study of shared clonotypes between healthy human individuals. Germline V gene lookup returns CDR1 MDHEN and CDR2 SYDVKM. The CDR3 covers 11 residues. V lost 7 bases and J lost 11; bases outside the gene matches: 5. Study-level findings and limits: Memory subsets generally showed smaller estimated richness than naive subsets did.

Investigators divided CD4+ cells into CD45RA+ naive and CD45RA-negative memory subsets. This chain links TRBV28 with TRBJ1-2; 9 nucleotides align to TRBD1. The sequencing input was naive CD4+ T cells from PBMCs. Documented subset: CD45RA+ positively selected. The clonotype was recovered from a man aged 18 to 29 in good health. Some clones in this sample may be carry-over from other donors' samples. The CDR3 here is CASTVGTGYTF. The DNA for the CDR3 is TGTGCCAGCACCGTCGGGACAGGGTACACCTTC.